The next 8 T cell receptor beta chains were all read from a single sample in a study of T cells after yellow fever vaccination. From the 5' RACE reads, TCRdb called clonotypes with MiXCR, one entry per CDR3 protein. The data contain 170,000 or so distinct CDR3 sequences, roughly 9% of them singletons. Sequencing was performed on CD8+ T cells sorted from PBMCs, taken 45 days after the yellow fever booster vaccination. These receptors were collected from a man between 18 and 29 years old who received the YFV17D yellow fever vaccine.

V and J are TRBV29-1 and TRBJ2-2, with D possibly TRBD1 on 5 matching bases. V lost 4 bases, J lost 0 bases, and 12 bases lay in between. The CDR3 has 15 amino acids. Germline-derived CDR1 and CDR2 are SQVTM and ANQGSEA. The CDR3 DNA follows: TGCAGCGTTGTATTCCCGACAGCGAACACCGGGGAGCTGTTTTTT. Its translation: CSVVFPTANTGELFF.

This clonotype was seen more than once but under ten times. The chain uses TRBV6-1 and TRBJ1-4; tentatively, D is TRBD1 (6 bases). Germline V gene lookup returns CDR1 MNHNS and CDR2 SASEGT. The CDR3 has 17 residues. The V and J ends lost 0 bases and 4 bases respectively, with 15 bases between them. The CDR3 spells CASSEAKTGFYNEKLFF. The CDR3 bases are TGTGCCAGCAGTGAAGCTAAGACAGGTTTTTATAATGAAAAACTGTTTTTT.

This clonotype was recorded once. The chain uses TRBV7-9 and TRBJ2-3; 9 bases match TRBD2. V shed 3 bases, J shed 2 bases, and the junction held 9 bases outside the gene matches. CDR1 is SEHNR and CDR2 is FQNEAQ in the germline V gene (reference sequence). CDR3 size: 17 residues. In DNA form, the CDR3 reads TGTGCCAGCAGCTTCCGGAATAGCGGGGGAACCACAGATACGCAGTATTTT. This translates into CASSFRNSGGTTDTQYF.

This clonotype was observed a few times. The CDR3 protein is CASSPTGINHEQYF. CDR3 DNA sequence: TGTGCCAGCTCCCCGACAGGGATTAACCACGAGCAGTACTTC. The genes are TRBV18 and TRBJ2-7; 7 bases are shared with TRBD1. Unmatched junction bases numbered 10, after V lost 6 bases and J lost 5 bases. CDR1 is KGHSH and CDR2 is LQKENI in the germline V gene. This CDR3 comprises 14 residues.

The V gene is TRBV5-6, the J gene TRBJ2-1; 11 bases are shared with TRBD2. The CDR3 covers 19 residues. V lost 1 base to trimming and J lost 1 base; unmatched junction nucleotides: 10. The germline V gene has CDR1 SGHDT and CDR2 YYEEEE. The CDR3 region is CASSLLSGGDPGSYNEQFF. In nucleotides, the CDR3 is TGTGCCAGCAGCTTGCTTAGCGGGGGGGACCCTGGGTCCTACAATGAGCAGTTCTTC.

In this sample, this clonotype turned up a few times. The V gene is TRBV4-3, the J gene TRBJ1-1; D not resolved. The CDR3 consists of 14 residues. V lost 0 bases to trimming and J lost 3 bases, with 8 bases between them. Germline lookup yields CDR1 LGHNA and CDR2 YSLEER. CDR3 nucleotides: TGCGCCAGCAGCCAAGATAACGATTACACTGAAGCTTTCTTT. It is translated as CASSQDNDYTEAFF.

This clonotype was seen a handful of times. The chain is built from TRBV7-9 and TRBJ2-3; no reliable D call. Germline V gene data show CDR1 as SEHNR and CDR2 as FQNEAQ (reference sequence). V shed 1 base and J shed 4 bases, with 3 bases lying between them. There are 12 residues in the CDR3. CDR3 amino acids: CASSLEPDTQYF. CDR3 DNA sequence: TGTGCCAGCAGCTTAGAGCCAGATACGCAGTATTTT. Full variable domain (rest looked up from reference TRBV7-9 and TRBJ2-3): DTGVSQNPRHKITKRGQNVTFRCDPISEHNRLYWYRQTLGQGPEFLTYFQNEAQLEKSRLLSDRFSAERPKGSFSTLEIQRTEQGDSAMYLCASSLEPDTQYFGPGTRLTVL.

This sequence joins TRBV29-1 and TRBJ1-2, with 7 bases that match TRBD1. Trimming at V came to 3 bases and at J to 4 bases, leaving 11 bases not matched to a gene. In germline, CDR1 is SQVTM, CDR2 ANQGSEA. The CDR3 extends over 15 amino acids. CDR3 region: CSVDSRQGYSYGYTF. In nucleotides, the CDR3 is TGCAGCGTTGACTCCCGACAGGGCTATTCCTATGGCTACACCTTC.